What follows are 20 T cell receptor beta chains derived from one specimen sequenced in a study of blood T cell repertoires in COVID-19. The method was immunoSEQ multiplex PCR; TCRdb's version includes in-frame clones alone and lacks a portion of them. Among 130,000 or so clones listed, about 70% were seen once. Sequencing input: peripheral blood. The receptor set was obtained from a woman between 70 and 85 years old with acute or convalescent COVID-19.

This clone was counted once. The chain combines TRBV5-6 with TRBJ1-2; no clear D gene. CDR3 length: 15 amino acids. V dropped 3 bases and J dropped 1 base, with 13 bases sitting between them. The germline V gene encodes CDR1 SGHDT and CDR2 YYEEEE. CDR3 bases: TGTGCCAGCAGCTCCATCACACAGCTTAACTATGGCTACACCTTC. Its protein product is CASSSITQLNYGYTF. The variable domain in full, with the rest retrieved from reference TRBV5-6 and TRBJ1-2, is DAGVTQSPTHLIKTRGQQVTLRCSPKSGHDTVSWYQQALGQGPQFIFQYYEEEERQRGNFPDRFSGHQFPNYSSELNVNALLLGDSALYLCASSSITQLNYGYTFGSGTRLTVV.

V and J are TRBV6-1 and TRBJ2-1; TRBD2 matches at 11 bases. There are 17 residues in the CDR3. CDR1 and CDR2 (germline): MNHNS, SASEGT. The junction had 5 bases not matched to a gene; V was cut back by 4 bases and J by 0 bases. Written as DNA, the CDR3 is TGTGCCAGCAGTGGACTAGCGGGGAGGAGCTCCTACAATGAGCAGTTCTTC. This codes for CASSGLAGRSSYNEQFF.

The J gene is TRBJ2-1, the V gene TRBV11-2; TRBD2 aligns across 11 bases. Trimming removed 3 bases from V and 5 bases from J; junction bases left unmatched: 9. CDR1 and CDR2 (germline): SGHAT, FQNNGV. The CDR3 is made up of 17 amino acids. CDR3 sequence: CASSLISGGAVNNEQFF. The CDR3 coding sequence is TGTGCCAGCAGCTTGATTAGCGGGGGGGCAGTTAACAATGAGCAGTTCTTC.

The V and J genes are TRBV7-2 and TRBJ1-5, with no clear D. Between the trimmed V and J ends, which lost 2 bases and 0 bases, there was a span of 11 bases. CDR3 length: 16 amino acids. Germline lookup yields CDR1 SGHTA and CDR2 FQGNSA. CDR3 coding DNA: TGTGCCAGCAGCTTATCGTTGGCTTATAGCAATCAGCCCCAGCATTTT. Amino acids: CASSLSLAYSNQPQHF.

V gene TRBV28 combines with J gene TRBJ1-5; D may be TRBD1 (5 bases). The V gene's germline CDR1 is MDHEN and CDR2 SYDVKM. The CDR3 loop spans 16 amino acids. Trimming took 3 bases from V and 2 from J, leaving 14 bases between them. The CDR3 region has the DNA TGTGCCAGCAGTTTTTGGCGGGGGGGTGGCAATCAGCCCCAGCATTTT. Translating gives CASSFWRGGGNQPQHF.

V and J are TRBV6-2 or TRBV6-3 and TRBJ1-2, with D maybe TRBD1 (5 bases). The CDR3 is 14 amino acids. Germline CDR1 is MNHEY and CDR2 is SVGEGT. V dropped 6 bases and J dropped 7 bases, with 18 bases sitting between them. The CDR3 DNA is TGTGCCAGCAGCACCGGACAAAACTATGGTGGCTACACCTTC. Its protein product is CASSTGQNYGGYTF.

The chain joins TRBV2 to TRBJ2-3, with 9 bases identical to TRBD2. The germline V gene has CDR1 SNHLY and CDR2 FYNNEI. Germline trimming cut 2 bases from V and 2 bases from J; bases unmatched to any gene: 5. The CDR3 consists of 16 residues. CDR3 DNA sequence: TGTGCCAGCAGTGAACGAGCTAGCGGGGCCACAGATACGCAGTATTTT. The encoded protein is CASSERASGATDTQYF.

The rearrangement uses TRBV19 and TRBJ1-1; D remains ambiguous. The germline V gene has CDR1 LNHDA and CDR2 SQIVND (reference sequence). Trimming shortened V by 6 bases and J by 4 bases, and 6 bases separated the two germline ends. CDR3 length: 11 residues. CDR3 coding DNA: TGTGCCAGTAGGGAGGGCACTGAAGCTTTCTTT. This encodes CASREGTEAFF.

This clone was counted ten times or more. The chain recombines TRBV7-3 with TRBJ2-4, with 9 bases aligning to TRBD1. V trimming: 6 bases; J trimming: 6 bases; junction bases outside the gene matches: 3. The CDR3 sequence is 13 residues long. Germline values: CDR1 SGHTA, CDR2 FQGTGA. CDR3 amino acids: CASSLGQGNIQYF. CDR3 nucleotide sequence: TGTGCCAGCAGTTTGGGACAGGGAAACATTCAGTACTTC.

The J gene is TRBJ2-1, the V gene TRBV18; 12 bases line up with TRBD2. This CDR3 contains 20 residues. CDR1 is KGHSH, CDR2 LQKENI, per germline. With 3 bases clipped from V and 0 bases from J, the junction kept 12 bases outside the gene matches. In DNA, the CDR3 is TGTGCCAGCTCACCCTTTATTGCTAGCGGGGGGGCCGACTCCTACAATGAGCAGTTCTTC. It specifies CASSPFIASGGADSYNEQFF.

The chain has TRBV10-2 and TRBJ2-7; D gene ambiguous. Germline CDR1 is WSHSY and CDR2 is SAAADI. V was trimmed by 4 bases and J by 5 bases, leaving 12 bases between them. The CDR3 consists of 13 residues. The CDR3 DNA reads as TGCGCCAGCAGTGCTCGGGTTGTGGACGAGCAGTACTTC. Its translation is CASSARVVDEQYF.

DNA for the CDR3: TGTGCCAGCAGCTTCCCGACTAGTACCTACAATGAGCAGTTCTTC. This codes for CASSFPTSTYNEQFF. The rearrangement links TRBV7-8 to TRBJ2-1, with D possibly being TRBD2 (6 bases). In germline, CDR1 is SGHVS, CDR2 FQNEAQ. Trimming left V 3 bases short and J 2 bases short, with 11 bases between. CDR3 length: 15 amino acids.

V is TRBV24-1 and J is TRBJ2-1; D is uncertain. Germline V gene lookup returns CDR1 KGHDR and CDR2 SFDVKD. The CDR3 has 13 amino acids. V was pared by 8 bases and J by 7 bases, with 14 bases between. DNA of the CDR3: TGTGCCACCACAGACGTGACTTTTAATGAGCAGTTCTTC. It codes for CATTDVTFNEQFF.

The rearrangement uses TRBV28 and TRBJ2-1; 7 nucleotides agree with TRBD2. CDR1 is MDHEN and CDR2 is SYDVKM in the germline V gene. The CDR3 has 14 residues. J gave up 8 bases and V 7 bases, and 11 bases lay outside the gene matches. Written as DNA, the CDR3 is TGTGCCAGCATCGGGTTCGCTAGCGGAGATGAGCAGTTCTTC. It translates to CASIGFASGDEQFF.

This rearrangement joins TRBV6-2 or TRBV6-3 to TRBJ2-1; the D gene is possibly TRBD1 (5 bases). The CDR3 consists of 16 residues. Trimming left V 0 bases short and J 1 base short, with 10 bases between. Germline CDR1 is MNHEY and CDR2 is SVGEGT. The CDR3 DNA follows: TGTGCCAGCAGTTACTCGGCCTCAGGGTCCTACAATGAGCAGTTCTTC. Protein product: CASSYSASGSYNEQFF.

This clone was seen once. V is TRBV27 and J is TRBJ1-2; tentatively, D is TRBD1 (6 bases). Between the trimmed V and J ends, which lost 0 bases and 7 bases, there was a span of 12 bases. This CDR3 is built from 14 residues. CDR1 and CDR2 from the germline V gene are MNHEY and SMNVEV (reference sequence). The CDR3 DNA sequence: TGTGCCAGCAGTTTATCGTCGACAGGAGCTGGCTACACCTTC. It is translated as CASSLSSTGAGYTF.

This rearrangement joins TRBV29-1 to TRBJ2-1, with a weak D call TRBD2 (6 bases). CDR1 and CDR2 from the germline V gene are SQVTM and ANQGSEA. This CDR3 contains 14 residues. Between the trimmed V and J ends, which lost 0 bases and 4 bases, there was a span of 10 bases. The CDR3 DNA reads TGCAGCGTTGAAGATGTGGCGGGGTACAATGAGCAGTTCTTC. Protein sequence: CSVEDVAGYNEQFF.

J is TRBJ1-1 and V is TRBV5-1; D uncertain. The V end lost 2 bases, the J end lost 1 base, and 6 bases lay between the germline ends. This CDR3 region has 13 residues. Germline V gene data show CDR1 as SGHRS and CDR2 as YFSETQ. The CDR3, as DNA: TGCGCCAGCAGCTTAGGCGGGAACACTGAAGCTTTCTTT. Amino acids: CASSLGGNTEAFF.

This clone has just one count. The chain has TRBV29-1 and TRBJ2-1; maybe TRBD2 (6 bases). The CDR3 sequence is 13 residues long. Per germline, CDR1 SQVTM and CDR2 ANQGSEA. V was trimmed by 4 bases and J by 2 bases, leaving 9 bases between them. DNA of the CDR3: TGCAGCGTTGGACGGGGGACCTACAATGAGCAGTTCTTC. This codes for CSVGRGTYNEQFF.

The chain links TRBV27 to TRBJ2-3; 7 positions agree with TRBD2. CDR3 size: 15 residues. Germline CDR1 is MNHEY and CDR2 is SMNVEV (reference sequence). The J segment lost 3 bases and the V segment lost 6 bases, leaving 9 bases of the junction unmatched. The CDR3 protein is CASSPFYGGTDTQYF. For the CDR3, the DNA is TGTGCCAGCAGCCCCTTTTACGGGGGGACAGATACGCAGTATTTT.